This entry describes one T cell receptor (beta chain). Original processing notes: Amplification from reference gene primers served as the basis for estimated nucleated cell counts. TCRdb's table, derived via immunoSEQ multiplex PCR, lists solely in-frame clones and lacks some. The DNA was the basis for D and trimming; V, J and clone size are from that table. The table has fewer than 70,000 clones, about three quarters seen once; the top ten hold 15% to 25%. Patients from Seattle were sampled longitudinally, starting during active infection. The CDR3 extends over 12 amino acids. V shed 11 bases and J 7 bases; nucleotides not matched to a gene: 5. Germline assignment: CDR1 MNHEY and CDR2 SMNVEV (reference sequence). This record belongs to a study of blood T cell repertoires in COVID-19. At the level of the study: Both acute and convalescent COVID-19 samples were obtained from the United States, Italy and Spain. Sources were T cells, B-cell-depleted T cells, or PBMCs; the material itself was cDNA or gDNA.

Sequencing was done on a sample of peripheral blood. The rearrangement uses TRBV27 and TRBJ1-6; 7 bases map to TRBD1. The receptor was derived from a man aged 30 to 39 with COVID-19, enrolled during active disease. As DNA, the CDR3 is TGTGCCGCGGGGACAGTCAATTCACCCCTCCACTTT. This encodes CAAGTVNSPLHF.